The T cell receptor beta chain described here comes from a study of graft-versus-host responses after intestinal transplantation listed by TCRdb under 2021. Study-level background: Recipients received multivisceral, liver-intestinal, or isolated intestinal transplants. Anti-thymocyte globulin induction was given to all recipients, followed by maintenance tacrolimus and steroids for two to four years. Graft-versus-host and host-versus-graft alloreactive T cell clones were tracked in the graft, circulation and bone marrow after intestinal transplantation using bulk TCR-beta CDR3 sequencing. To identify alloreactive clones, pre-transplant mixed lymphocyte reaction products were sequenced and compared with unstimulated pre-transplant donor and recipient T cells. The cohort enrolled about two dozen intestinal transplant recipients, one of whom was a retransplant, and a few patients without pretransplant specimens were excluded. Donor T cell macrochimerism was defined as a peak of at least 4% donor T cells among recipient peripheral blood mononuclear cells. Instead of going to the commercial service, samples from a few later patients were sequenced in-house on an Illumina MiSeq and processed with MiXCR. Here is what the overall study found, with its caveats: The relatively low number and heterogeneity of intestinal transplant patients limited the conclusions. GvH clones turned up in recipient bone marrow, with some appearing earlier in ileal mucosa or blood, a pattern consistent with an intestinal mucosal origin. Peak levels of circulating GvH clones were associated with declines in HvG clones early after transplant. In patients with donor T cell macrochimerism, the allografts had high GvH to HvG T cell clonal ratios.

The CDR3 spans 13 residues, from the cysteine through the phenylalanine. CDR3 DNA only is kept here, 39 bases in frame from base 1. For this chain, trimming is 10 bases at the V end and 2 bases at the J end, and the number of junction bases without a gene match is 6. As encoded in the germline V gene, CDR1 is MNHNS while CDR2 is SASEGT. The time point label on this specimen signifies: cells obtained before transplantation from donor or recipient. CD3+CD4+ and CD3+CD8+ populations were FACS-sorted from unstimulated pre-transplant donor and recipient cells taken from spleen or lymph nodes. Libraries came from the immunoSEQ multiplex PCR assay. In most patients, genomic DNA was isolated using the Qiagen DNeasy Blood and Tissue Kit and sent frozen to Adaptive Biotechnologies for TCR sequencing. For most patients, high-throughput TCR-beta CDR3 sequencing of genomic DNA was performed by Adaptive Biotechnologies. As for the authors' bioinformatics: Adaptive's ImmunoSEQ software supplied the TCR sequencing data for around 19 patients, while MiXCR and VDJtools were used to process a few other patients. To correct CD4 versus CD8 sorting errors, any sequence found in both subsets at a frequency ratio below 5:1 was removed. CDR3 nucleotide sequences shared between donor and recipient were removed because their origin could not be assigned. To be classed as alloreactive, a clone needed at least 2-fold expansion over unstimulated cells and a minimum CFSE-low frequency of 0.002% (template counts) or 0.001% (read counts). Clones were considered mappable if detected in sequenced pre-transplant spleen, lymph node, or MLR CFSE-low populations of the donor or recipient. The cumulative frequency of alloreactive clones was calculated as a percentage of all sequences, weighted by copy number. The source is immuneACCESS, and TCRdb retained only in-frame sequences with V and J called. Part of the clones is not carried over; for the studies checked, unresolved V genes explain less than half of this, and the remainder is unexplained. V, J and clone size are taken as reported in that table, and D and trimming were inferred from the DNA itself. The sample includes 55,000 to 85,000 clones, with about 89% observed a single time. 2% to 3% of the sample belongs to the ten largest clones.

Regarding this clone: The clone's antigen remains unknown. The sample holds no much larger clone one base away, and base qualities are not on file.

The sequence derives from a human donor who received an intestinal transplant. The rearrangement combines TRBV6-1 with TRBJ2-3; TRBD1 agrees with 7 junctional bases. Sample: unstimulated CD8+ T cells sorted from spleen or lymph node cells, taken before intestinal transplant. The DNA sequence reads TGTGCCACCCCGGGACAGCTCACAGATACGCAGTATTTT. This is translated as CATPGQLTDTQYF.